This TCR beta chain was documented in a study of identical twins (TCRdb year 2016). At the level of the whole study: TCR alpha and beta repertoires from monozygotic twins, unrelated adults of various ages and cord blood were deep-sequenced to test whether fetal clonotypes persist. To rule out contamination, replicate twin experiments were performed at different times with different library preparation protocols. The investigation overall reported the following: Fewer insertions were carried by abundant cord blood beta clonotypes, a similar but weaker trend appeared in young adult naive repertoires, and no such trend appeared in memory repertoires. Excess twin sharing in beta out-of-frame sequences was weaker because fewer shared sequences lowered the signal-to-noise ratio. Because the same donors could not be followed over many years, the conclusions relied on cross-sectional statistical analysis. Invariant T cells such as MAIT and iNKT could partly confound zero-insertion analyses, although diverse VJ usage argued against such confounding for most clonotypes. Compared with coincidental sharing between unrelated individuals, an excess of low generation-probability sequences was observed among out-of-frame TCR alpha sequences shared between twins. Recombination models systematically underestimated out-of-frame TCR alpha sharing in monozygotic twins but agreed with sharing between unrelated individuals.

All donors were healthy Caucasians. Miltenyi CD45RO+ enrichment and human naive T-cell isolation kits were used to isolate memory (CD45RO+) and naive T cells from PBMC. As concerns this clonotype: Its target antigen remains unknown. No qualities accompany the bases; no much larger clone lies one base away.

The method was 5' RACE. The sequencer listed for this sample is Illumina HiSeq 2000. Template switching introduced a universal primer binding site; the final cDNA contained a unique molecular identifier, enabling accurate counting of TCR cDNA molecules. First-strand cDNA for TCR alpha and beta chains was synthesized from specific primers in the conserved constant-segment region. To control for contamination, every cDNA library was double barcoded, receiving both a SMART-Mk sample barcode and Illumina barcodes. TruSeq adapter sequences and Illumina sample barcodes were added in two successive PCR steps. TCR alpha and beta cDNA libraries were sequenced on the Illumina HiSeq platform with custom primers. As for the authors' bioinformatics: MiGEC was used to process raw reads and extract unique molecular identifiers, and MiXCR was used to find CDR3 positions. Recombination models were inferred per individual with the repgenHMM and IGoR tools using an EM algorithm. Shared clonotype analysis was performed with the tcR package in R, normalizing sharing by the product of cloneset sizes. To study raw recombination without the effects of thymic and clonal selection, out-of-frame nonproductive sequences were analyzed. The public sequencing data were trimmed at Q25 with fastp and processed into clonotypes with MiXCR by TCRdb, which kept only in-frame beta chains. Duplicate CDR3 protein sequences are folded into a single record with the most common DNA and genes. TCRdb's processing, not the study's, gives the V and J calls here. For this sample the table gives about 250,000 distinct CDR3 sequences, of which roughly 13% were detected only once. The top ten clonotypes cover around 8.3% of the sample.

Inclusive of the bounding cysteine and phenylalanine, the CDR3 is 12 residues long. Of the read, only the CDR3 DNA is kept; its 36 bases are in frame from base 1. V is clipped by 5 bases and J by 4 bases, and the sequence between their germline boundaries is 9 bases long. The germline V gene specifies SGHRS as CDR1 and YFSETQ as CDR2. The rearrangement joined TRBV5-1 to TRBJ1-2, and possibly TRBD1, on 6 matching bases. This clonotype was sampled from a woman aged 18-29 years in good health. The sample taken for sequencing was memory (CD45RO+) T cells sorted from blood. In light of the paper, this sample's cell subset or site label describes: CD45RO+ enriched T cells. The CDR3 corresponds to CASRGGVYGYTF. The nucleotide sequence is TGCGCCAGCAGAGGGGGAGTCTATGGCTACACCTTC.